This is a list of T cell receptor beta chains from one sample in a study of cytomegalovirus exposure and HLA in healthy donors. Here immunoSEQ multiplex PCR was the method, and the copy in TCRdb shows in-frame clones only, minus some. The data show about 180,000 clones, with 82% seen just once and over 1.5% held by the top ten. Sequences were obtained from PBMCs. The receptors originated from a man aged 40-49 years in good health and CMV-seronegative. The CDR3 runs from the conserved cysteine through the conserved F or W. The D gene is left open where the match is weak. Not every row has a clone size; where given, it reads once, few, many or a size class.

TRBJ1-1 | TRBV5-1 | - | - | CASSLSLQDLNTEAFF | TGCGCCAGCAGCTTAAGCTTACAGGACCTGAACACTGAAGCTTTCTTT
TRBJ1-2 | TRBV28 | TRBD1 | few | CASSSGQGNYGYTF | TGTGCCAGCAGTTCGGGACAGGGAAACTATGGCTACACCTTC
TRBJ2-2 | TRBV5-4 | - | few | CASSSSGAYTGELFF | TGTGCCAGCAGCTCCTCAGGGGCCTACACCGGGGAGCTGTTTTTT
TRBJ2-1 | TRBV28 | TRBD2 | - | CASSPSSGDYNEQFF | TGTGCCAGCAGTCCCTCTAGCGGGGATTACAATGAGCAGTTCTTC
TRBJ1-2 | TRBV7-2 | - | - | CASSTRGPAGYGYTF | TGTGCCAGCAGCACCCGCGGGCCCGCCGGCTATGGCTACACCTTC
TRBJ2-7 | TRBV30 | - | - | CAWREILGEDYEQYF | TGTGCCTGGAGGGAAATACTAGGAGAGGACTACGAGCAGTACTTC
TRBJ2-3 | TRBV28 | TRBD2 | few | CASSRTLSGSSTDTQYF | TGTGCCAGCAGTCGGACGCTTAGCGGGAGCAGCACAGATACGCAGTATTTT
TRBJ1-4 | TRBV28 | - | - | CASSFVTEFNEKLFF | TGTGCCAGCAGTTTCGTGACAGAGTTCAATGAAAAACTGTTTTTT
TRBJ1-3 | TRBV6-6 | TRBD1 | - | CASSYWTGVGNTIYF | TGTGCCAGCAGTTACTGGACAGGGGTAGGAAACACCATATATTTT
TRBJ1-4 | TRBV5-1 | - | - | CASSIKQGPTNEKLFF | TGCGCCAGCAGCATAAAACAGGGTCCTACTAATGAAAAACTGTTTTTT
TRBJ1-1 | TRBV6-4 | TRBD1 | - | CASSDSNLPGQGADNTEAFF | TGTGCCAGCAGTGACTCGAACCTCCCGGGACAGGGGGCTGATAACACTGAAGCTTTCTTT
TRBJ2-7 | TRBV18 | - | - | CASSPVPTSAEQYF | TGTGCCAGCTCCCCAGTACCAACTAGTGCCGAGCAGTACTTC
TRBJ2-1 | TRBV12-5 | - | - | CASGLGPEEQFF | TGTGCTAGTGGTTTGGGCCCGGAGGAGCAGTTCTTC
TRBJ2-7 | TRBV27 | - | - | CASSPRQITYEQYF | TGTGCCAGCAGTCCACGACAGATCACCTACGAGCAGTACTTC
TRBJ2-5 | TRBV5-4 | TRBD2 | - | CASPGLAERETQYF | TGTGCCAGCCCCGGGCTAGCGGAACGAGAGACCCAGTACTTC
TRBJ2-7 | TRBV5-6 | - | - | CASSLGQAWSGTYEQYF | TGTGCCAGCAGCTTGGGGCAGGCGTGGAGCGGTACCTACGAGCAGTACTTC
TRBJ2-2 | TRBV19 | TRBD1 | - | CASIDRANTGELFF | TGTGCCAGTATCGACAGGGCGAACACCGGGGAGCTGTTTTTT
TRBJ2-7 | TRBV5-4 | - | - | CASSGAYRAAQDEQYF | TGTGCCAGCAGCGGCGCTTATAGAGCGGCCCAAGACGAGCAGTACTTC
TRBJ1-2 | TRBV5-1 | TRBD1 | once | CASSPDPGQGVYGYTF | TGCGCCAGCAGCCCGGACCCGGGACAGGGGGTCTACGGCTACACCTTC
TRBJ1-1 | TRBV9 | - | - | CASSVHPDTEAFF | TGTGCCAGCAGCGTCCATCCGGACACTGAAGCTTTCTTT
TRBJ2-1 | TRBV4-1 | - | - | CASSQGLALNEQFF | TGCGCCAGCAGCCAAGGGCTAGCGCTCAATGAGCAGTTCTTC
TRBJ1-1 | TRBV28 | - | - | CASSPPEVTEAFF | TGTGCCAGCAGCCCCCCGGAGGTCACTGAAGCTTTCTTT
TRBJ2-2 | TRBV6-6 | - | - | CASSPQGEADTGELFF | TGTGCCAGCAGCCCCCAGGGGGAGGCGGACACCGGGGAGCTGTTTTTT
TRBJ1-5 | TRBV6-1 | - | - | CASRGALNQPQHF | TGTGCCAGCAGAGGGGCTTTAAATCAGCCCCAGCATTTT